This TCR beta chain was retrieved from a study of tumor-infiltrating lymphocytes in primary liver carcinoma. Whole-study context: These patients were men and women whose ages were 30 to 69 years.

RNA was extracted from whole blood without cell sorting, alongside germline DNA. The researchers drew approximately 4 milliliters of peripheral blood before surgery. This clonotype has ten or more counts. Its antigen is as yet unknown. Production of TCR beta cDNA used around 0.45 ug total RNA together with a constant-region primer. The TCR beta library was amplified through three nested multiplex PCR rounds in a modified ARM-PCR procedure. Primers for the first two PCR rounds were TRBV1-TRBV30 forward primers and a C-beta reverse primer (roughly 10 cycles per round). From the multiplex PCR reads, TCRdb called clonotypes with MiXCR, one entry per CDR3 protein. This sample has fewer than 250,000 distinct CDR3 sequences, with 65% found just once. Overall study findings and caveats: CD4+ and CD8+ repertoires could not be compared in these unsorted bulk samples. Blood had a significantly lower top-250-clone fraction than tumors did (p = 0.039).

CDR1 is MDHEN and CDR2 is SYDVKM in the germline V gene. CDR3 length: 16 residues. Losses at the gene ends were 6 bases for V and 7 bases for J; bases not matched to a gene: 10. The sequence was obtained from a woman aged 55-70 years with primary liver carcinoma and hepatitis B virus infection. This sequence joins TRBV28 and TRBJ2-1; 12 nucleotides agree with TRBD2. The sample consisted of peripheral blood. The CDR3 sequence is CASRARLAGGKNEQFF. In DNA form, the CDR3 reads TGTGCCAGCAGGGCCCGGCTAGCGGGAGGGAAGAATGAGCAGTTCTTC.